This T cell receptor (beta chain) was retrieved from a study of CD8 T cells in Susac syndrome. This clonotype was observed a single time. The RNA, roughly 0.5 to 1 ug, was put through reverse transcription using random hexamers. TCRdb called the immunoSEQ multiplex PCR reads again in MiXCR, with one record for every CDR3 protein. The repertoire holds under 85,000 distinct CDR3 sequences, with approximately 95% as singletons. The junction had 9 bases not matched to a gene; V was cut back by 1 base and J by 2 bases. The CDR3 is 16 amino acids. The germline V gene has CDR1 DFQATT and CDR2 SNEGSKA (reference sequence).

Specimen: CD8+ T cells from PBMCs. The receptor was derived from a human donor with Susac syndrome. The chain couples TRBV20-1 to TRBJ2-3; the match to TRBD2 covers 7 bases. CDR3 bases: TGCAGTGCTAGAGCCCCCGGGCGGGGGAACACAGATACGCAGTATTTT. As protein: CSARAPGRGNTDTQYF.